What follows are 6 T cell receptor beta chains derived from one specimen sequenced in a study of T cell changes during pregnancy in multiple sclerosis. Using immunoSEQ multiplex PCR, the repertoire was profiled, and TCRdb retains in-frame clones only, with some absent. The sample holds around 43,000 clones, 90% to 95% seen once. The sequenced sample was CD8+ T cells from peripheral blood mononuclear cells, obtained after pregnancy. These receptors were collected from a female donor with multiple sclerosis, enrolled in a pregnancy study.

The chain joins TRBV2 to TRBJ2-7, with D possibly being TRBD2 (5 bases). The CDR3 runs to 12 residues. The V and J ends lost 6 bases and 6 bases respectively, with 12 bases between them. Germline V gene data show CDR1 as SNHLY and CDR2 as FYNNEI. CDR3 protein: CASRDEGSEQYF. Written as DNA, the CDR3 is TGTGCCAGCAGGGACGAGGGAAGCGAGCAGTACTTC.

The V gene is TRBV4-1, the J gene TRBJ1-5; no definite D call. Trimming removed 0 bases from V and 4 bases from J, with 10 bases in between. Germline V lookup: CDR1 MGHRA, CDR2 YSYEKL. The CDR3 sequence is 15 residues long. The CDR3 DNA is TGCGCCAGCAGCCAAGATGGAACTATGAATCAGCCCCAGCATTTT. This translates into CASSQDGTMNQPQHF.

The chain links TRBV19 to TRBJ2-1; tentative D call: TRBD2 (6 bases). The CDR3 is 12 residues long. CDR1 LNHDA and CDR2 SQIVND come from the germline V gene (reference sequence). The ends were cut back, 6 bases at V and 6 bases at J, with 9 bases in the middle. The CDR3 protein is CASSPGGNEQFF. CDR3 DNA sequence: TGTGCCAGTAGCCCCGGGGGCAATGAGCAGTTCTTC.

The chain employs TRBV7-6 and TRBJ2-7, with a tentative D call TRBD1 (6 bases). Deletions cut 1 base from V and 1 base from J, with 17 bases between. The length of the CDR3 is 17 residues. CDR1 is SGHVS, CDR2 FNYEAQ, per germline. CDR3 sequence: CASSLDPPVGQSYEQYF. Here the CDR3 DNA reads TGTGCCAGCAGCTTAGACCCCCCCGTCGGACAGTCCTACGAGCAGTACTTC.

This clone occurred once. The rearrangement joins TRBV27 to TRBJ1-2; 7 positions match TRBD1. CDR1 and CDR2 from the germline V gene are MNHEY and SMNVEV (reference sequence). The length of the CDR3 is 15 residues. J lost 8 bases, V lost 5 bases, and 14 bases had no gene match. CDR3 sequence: CASSQGGNMQYGYTF. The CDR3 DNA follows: TGTGCCAGCAGTCAAGGGGGCAACATGCAGTACGGCTACACCTTC.

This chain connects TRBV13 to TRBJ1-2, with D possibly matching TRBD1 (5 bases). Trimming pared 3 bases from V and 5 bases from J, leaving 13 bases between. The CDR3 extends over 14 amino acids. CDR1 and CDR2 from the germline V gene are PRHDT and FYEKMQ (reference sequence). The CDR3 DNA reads TGTGCCAGCAGCTTTGGCCAGGGAAGTTATGGCTACACCTTC. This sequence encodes CASSFGQGSYGYTF.